This T cell receptor (beta chain) came from a study of T cells in Graves' hyperthyroidism and ophthalmopathy. Germline V gene data show CDR1 as DFQATT and CDR2 as SNEGSKA (reference sequence). This CDR3 is 14 amino acids long. The V end was cut by 0 bases, the J end by 0 bases, with 6 bases between. There are a few counts of this clonotype. Researchers amplified the TCR beta CDR3 regions from RNA transcripts. HTBI primers were employed in a first-round RT-PCR of the TCR CDR3. TCRdb reanalysed the multiplex PCR reads using MiXCR and keeps one entry per CDR3 protein. Of 550,000 to 600,000 distinct CDR3 sequences in the sample, 15% to 20% are singletons; the top ten hold around 18%.

The sample was blood. This sequence originates from a young woman with Graves' hyperthyroidism. This chain uses TRBV20-1 with TRBJ1-3; TRBD1 is a possible D gene (5 bases). CDR3 sequence (DNA): TGCAGTGCTAGAGATGGGACCTCTGGAAACACCATATATTTT. This translates into CSARDGTSGNTIYF.